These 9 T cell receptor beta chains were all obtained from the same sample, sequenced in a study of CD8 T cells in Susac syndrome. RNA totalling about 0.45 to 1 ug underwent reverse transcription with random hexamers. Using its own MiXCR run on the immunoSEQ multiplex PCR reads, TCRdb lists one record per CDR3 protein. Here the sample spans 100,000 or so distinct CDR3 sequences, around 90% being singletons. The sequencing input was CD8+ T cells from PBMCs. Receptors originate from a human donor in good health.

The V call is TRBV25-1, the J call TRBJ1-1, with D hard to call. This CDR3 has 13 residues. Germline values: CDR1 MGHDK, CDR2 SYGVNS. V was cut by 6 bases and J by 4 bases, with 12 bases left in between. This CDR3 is CASSAMGSTEAFF. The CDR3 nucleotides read TGTGCCAGCAGCGCTATGGGGTCCACTGAAGCTTTCTTT.

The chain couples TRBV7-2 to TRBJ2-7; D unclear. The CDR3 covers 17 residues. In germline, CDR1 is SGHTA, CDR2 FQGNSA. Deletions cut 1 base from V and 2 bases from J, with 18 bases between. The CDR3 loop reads CASSLVAGSALTYEQYF. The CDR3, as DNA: TGTGCCAGCAGCTTAGTTGCCGGGTCAGCACTTACCTACGAGCAGTACTTC.

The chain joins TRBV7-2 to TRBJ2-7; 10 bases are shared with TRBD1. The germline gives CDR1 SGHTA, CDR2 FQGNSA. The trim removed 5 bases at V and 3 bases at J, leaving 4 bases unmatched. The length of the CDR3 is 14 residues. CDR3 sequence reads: CASSRGQGFYEQYF. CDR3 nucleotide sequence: TGTGCCAGCAGCCGGGGACAGGGGTTCTACGAGCAGTACTTC.

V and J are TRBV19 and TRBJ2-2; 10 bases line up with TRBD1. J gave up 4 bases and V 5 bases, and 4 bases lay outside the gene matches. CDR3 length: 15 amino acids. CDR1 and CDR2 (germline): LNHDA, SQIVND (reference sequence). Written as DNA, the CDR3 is TGTGCCAGTAGTGCGACAGGGGGCCGCACCGGGGAGCTGTTTTTT. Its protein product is CASSATGGRTGELFF.

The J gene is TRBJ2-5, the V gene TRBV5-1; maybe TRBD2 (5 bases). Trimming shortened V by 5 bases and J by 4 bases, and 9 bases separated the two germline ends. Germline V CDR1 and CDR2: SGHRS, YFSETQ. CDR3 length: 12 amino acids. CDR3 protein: CASRDSVETQYF. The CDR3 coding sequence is TGCGCCAGCAGGGACTCGGTAGAGACCCAGTACTTC. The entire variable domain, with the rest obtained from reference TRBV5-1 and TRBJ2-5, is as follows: KAGVTQTPRYLIKTRGQQVTLSCSPISGHRSVSWYQQTPGQGLQFLFEYFSETQRNKGNFPGRFSGRQFSNSRSEMNVSTLELGDSALYLCASRDSVETQYFGPGTRLLVL.

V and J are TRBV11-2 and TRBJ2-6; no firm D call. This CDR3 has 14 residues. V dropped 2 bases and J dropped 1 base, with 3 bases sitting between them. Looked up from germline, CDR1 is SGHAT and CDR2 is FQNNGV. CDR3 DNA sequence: TGTGCCAGCAGCTTACCATCTGGGGCCAACGTCCTGACTTTC. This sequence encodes CASSLPSGANVLTF. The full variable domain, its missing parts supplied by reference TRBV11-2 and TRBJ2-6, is EAGVAQSPRYKIIEKRQSVAFWCNPISGHATLYWYQQILGQGPKLLIQFQNNGVVDDSQLPKDRFSAERLKGVDSTLKIQPAKLEDSAVYLCASSLPSGANVLTFGAGSRLTVL.

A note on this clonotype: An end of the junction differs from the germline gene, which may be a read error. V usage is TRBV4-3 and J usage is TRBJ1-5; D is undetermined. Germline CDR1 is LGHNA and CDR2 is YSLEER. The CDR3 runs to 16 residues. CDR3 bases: TGCGCCAGCAGTCAAGATGCCGTCCCTCGCAATCAGCCCCAGCATTTT. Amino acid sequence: CASSQDAVPRNQPQHF.

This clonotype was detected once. CDR3 region: CASSSWGFAEAFF. Written as DNA, the CDR3 is TGTGCCAGCAGCTCGTGGGGGTTTGCTGAAGCTTTCTTT. The chain is built from TRBV7-2 and TRBJ1-1; D perhaps matches TRBD1 (5 bases). Trimming pared 4 bases from V and 6 bases from J, leaving 12 bases between. CDR1 SGHTA and CDR2 FQGNSA come from the germline V gene. This CDR3 comprises 13 residues.

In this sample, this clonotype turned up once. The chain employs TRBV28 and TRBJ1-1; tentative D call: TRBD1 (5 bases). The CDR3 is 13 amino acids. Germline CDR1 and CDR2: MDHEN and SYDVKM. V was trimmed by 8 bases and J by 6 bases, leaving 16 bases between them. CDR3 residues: CASLLGLGAEAFF. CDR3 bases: TGTGCCAGCCTTTTGGGGCTCGGCGCTGAAGCTTTCTTT.